A selection of T cell receptor beta chains follows, all from one sample in a study of blood T cell repertoires in COVID-19. Data came from immunoSEQ multiplex PCR; TCRdb stores just in-frame clones and leaves some out. The top ten clones hold 1% to 1.5% of a sample with some 300,000 clones, around 84% of them seen once. Material: peripheral blood. All receptors come from a man between 65 and 80 years old with acute or convalescent COVID-19. Each CDR3 is given with its conserved first and last residue. A D gene is named only where the DNA matches it firmly. The listing skips clone size in some rows; elsewhere it reads once, few, many or a size class.

.	.	TRBJ1-1	TRBV2	CASSPNGNTEAFF	TGTGCCAGCAGCCCTAACGGGAACACTGAAGCTTTCTTT
.	.	TRBJ1-1	TRBV12-3/TRBV12-4	CASSFGANTEAFF	TGTGCCAGCAGTTTTGGAGCGAACACTGAAGCTTTCTTT
.	.	TRBJ1-3	TRBV25-1	CASSVGPGNTIYF	TGTGCCAGCAGTGTCGGTCCTGGAAACACCATATATTTT
.	TRBD1	TRBJ2-7	TRBV27	CASSLNRGAYEQYF	TGTGCCAGCAGTTTAAACAGGGGGGCCTACGAGCAGTACTTC
.	.	TRBJ2-7	TRBV5-8	CASSDYRYEQYF	TGTGCCAGCAGCGACTATCGCTACGAGCAGTACTTC
.	.	TRBJ1-5	TRBV6-6	CASTPGGGQPQHF	TGTGCCAGCACCCCCGGGGGGGGACAGCCCCAGCATTTT
.	TRBD2	TRBJ2-7	TRBV3-1/TRBV3-2	CASSPLRLAGGQIREQYF	TGTGCCAGCAGCCCCCTCAGACTAGCGGGGGGTCAAATACGCGAGCAGTACTTC
once	TRBD2	TRBJ2-1	TRBV7-8	CASSLARSLAGGNEQFF	TGTGCCAGCAGCTTAGCGCGAAGTCTAGCGGGAGGCAATGAGCAGTTCTTC
.	TRBD2	TRBJ2-7	TRBV2	CASSESAGGYYEQYF	TGTGCCAGCAGTGAATCGGCGGGAGGTTATTACGAGCAGTACTTC
.	TRBD1	TRBJ1-2	TRBV5-4	CASSLEGTGKYGYTF	TGTGCCAGCAGCTTGGAAGGGACAGGGAAGTATGGCTACACCTTC
.	.	TRBJ1-1	TRBV7-9	CASSLGQNTEAFF	TGTGCCAGCAGCTTGGGACAGAACACTGAAGCTTTCTTT
.	.	TRBJ1-3	TRBV30	CAGGTGAGNTIYF	TGTGCCGGCGGGACGGGGGCTGGAAACACCATATATTTT
.	.	TRBJ1-5	TRBV27	CASSLNRDQPQHF	TGTGCCAGCAGTCTAAACAGGGACCAGCCCCAGCATTTT
.	.	TRBJ2-1	TRBV7-2	CASSLRSYNEQFF	TGTGCCAGCAGCTTGAGGAGTTACAATGAGCAGTTCTTC
once	.	TRBJ1-6	TRBV7-6	CASSLARGGNSPLHF	TGTGCCAGCAGCTTAGCGCGGGGGGGCAATTCACCCCTCCACTTT
.	TRBD1	TRBJ1-1	TRBV29-1	CSVYRGSNTEAFF	TGCAGCGTTTACAGGGGATCGAACACTGAAGCTTTCTTT
.	.	TRBJ2-1	TRBV18	CASNTGSDYNEQFF	TGTGCCAGCAACACAGGGTCGGACTACAATGAGCAGTTCTTC
.	TRBD2	TRBJ2-1	TRBV7-3	CASSFSGYLDEQFF	TGTGCCAGCAGCTTTAGCGGGTACCTCGATGAGCAGTTCTTC
.	TRBD1	TRBJ2-7	TRBV6-2/TRBV6-3	CASSIRDRGNEQYF	TGTGCCAGCAGTATACGGGACAGGGGCAACGAGCAGTACTTC
.	.	TRBJ2-6	TRBV18	CASSPLTGANVLTF	TGTGCCAGCTCACCACTCACTGGGGCCAACGTCCTGACTTTC
.	.	TRBJ2-7	TRBV19	CASSIERVGEQYF	TGTGCCAGTAGTATAGAGAGGGTCGGCGAGCAGTACTTC
.	TRBD2	TRBJ2-1	TRBV24-1	CATSDPGTSGSEQFF	TGTGCCACCAGTGACCCCGGGACTAGCGGCTCTGAGCAGTTCTTC
.	.	TRBJ2-2	TRBV7-2	CASSSDSNTGELFF	TGTGCCAGCAGCTCAGACTCGAACACCGGGGAGCTGTTTTTT
.	.	TRBJ2-5	TRBV2	CANGLSQETQYF	TGTGCCAACGGACTCTCCCAAGAGACCCAGTACTTC
.	TRBD2	TRBJ2-2	TRBV6-5	CASSGLAGRTGELFF	TGTGCCAGCAGCGGACTAGCGGGGCGCACCGGGGAGCTGTTTTTT
.	TRBD1	TRBJ2-5	TRBV7-9	CASTRTGAKTQYF	TGTGCCAGCACCCGGACAGGGGCGAAGACCCAGTACTTC
few	TRBD1	TRBJ2-2	TRBV7-7	CASTPLGQGTGELFF	TGTGCCAGCACCCCGTTAGGACAGGGCACCGGGGAGCTGTTTTTT
.	.	TRBJ2-1	TRBV21-1	CASNRDRGRGEQFF	TGTGCCAGCAACCGGGACAGGGGACGGGGCGAGCAGTTCTTC
.	.	TRBJ2-7	TRBV4-2	CASSQSLAQYEQYF	TGTGCCAGCAGCCAGTCTTTAGCGCAGTACGAGCAGTACTTC
.	TRBD1	TRBJ2-1	TRBV5-1	CASSLGALGQGANEQFF	TGCGCCAGCAGCTTGGGAGCTCTGGGACAGGGGGCAAATGAGCAGTTCTTC
many	TRBD1	TRBJ2-7	TRBV5-1	CASSQSQGAYEQYF	TGCGCCAGCAGCCAGTCCCAGGGGGCCTACGAGCAGTACTTC